The rows below give T cell receptor beta chains drawn from one sample of a study of molecular identifiers for immune sequencing clone quantification. TCRdb re-called the PCR reads with MiXCR, one entry per CDR3 protein. Found here are under 650,000 distinct CDR3 sequences, 15% to 20% of them singletons; the top ten hold roughly 0.83%. Sample: naive CD8+ T cells from blood, with Jurkat cell RNA spiked in. These receptors were collected from a human donor in good health. Some libraries in this study had Jurkat cell RNA spiked in. Both conserved end residues are part of each CDR3. D genes are given only for firm matches. Rows may omit the clone size; those that give it use once, few, many or a size class.

J gene: TRBJ1-6
V gene: TRBV7-9
D gene: .
clone size: .
CDR3 DNA: TGTGCCAGCAGCTCGACGGCCCTCCCTAATTCACCCCTCCACTTT
CDR3 protein: CASSSTALPNSPLHF

J gene: TRBJ2-3
V gene: TRBV20-1
D gene: TRBD2
clone size: .
CDR3 DNA: TGCAGTGCTAGGGGGGTGACTAGCGGGGGGAACACAGATACGCAGTATTTT
CDR3 protein: CSARGVTSGGNTDTQYF

J gene: TRBJ2-7
V gene: TRBV27
D gene: .
clone size: many
CDR3 DNA: TGTGCCAGCAGTTTACGGGGGAACTACGAGCAGTACTTC
CDR3 protein: CASSLRGNYEQYF

J gene: TRBJ2-2
V gene: TRBV21-1
D gene: .
clone size: once
CDR3 DNA: TGTGCCAGCAGCAAAGTTGGGATAGCGGAGAACACCGGGGAGCTGTTTTTT
CDR3 protein: CASSKVGIAENTGELFF

J gene: TRBJ2-5
V gene: TRBV7-3
D gene: TRBD2
clone size: .
CDR3 DNA: TGTGCCAGCAGCTTCTTTAGCGGGGTCCAAGAGACCCAGTACTTC
CDR3 protein: CASSFFSGVQETQYF

J gene: TRBJ2-7
V gene: TRBV20-1
D gene: TRBD2
clone size: many
CDR3 DNA: TGCAGTGCTAGCTTTCGAGGGCCGGGGGGCGAGCAGTACTTC
CDR3 protein: CSASFRGPGGEQYF

J gene: TRBJ2-1
V gene: TRBV9
D gene: .
clone size: many
CDR3 DNA: TGTGCCAGCAGCGTAGTCCCTAGCTCCTACAATGAGCAGTTCTTC
CDR3 protein: CASSVVPSSYNEQFF

J gene: TRBJ1-2
V gene: TRBV6-6
D gene: TRBD1
clone size: many
CDR3 DNA: TGTGCCAGCAGTTATGAGGGACAGAACTATGGCTACACCTTC
CDR3 protein: CASSYEGQNYGYTF

J gene: TRBJ1-1
V gene: TRBV6-2/TRBV6-3
D gene: .
clone size: many
CDR3 DNA: TGTGCCAGCAGTTACTCGGCCGGGGAAGCTTTCTTT
CDR3 protein: CASSYSAGEAFF

J gene: TRBJ1-4
V gene: TRBV5-1
D gene: TRBD1
clone size: many
CDR3 DNA: TGCGCCAGCAGCTTGGCCGGGACAGGGGGCGGTGAAAAACTGTTTTTT
CDR3 protein: CASSLAGTGGGEKLFF

J gene: TRBJ2-4
V gene: TRBV19
D gene: .
clone size: .
CDR3 DNA: TGTGCCAGTGCTGACGGAGGGATAGCCAAAAACATTCAGTACTTC
CDR3 protein: CASADGGIAKNIQYF

J gene: TRBJ2-7
V gene: TRBV29-1
D gene: TRBD2
clone size: once
CDR3 DNA: TGCAGCGCTGAAGGGACTAGCGGTATCCCCTACGAGCAGTACTTC
CDR3 protein: CSAEGTSGIPYEQYF

J gene: TRBJ2-7
V gene: TRBV21-1
D gene: .
clone size: .
CDR3 DNA: TGTGCCAGCAGCAAAGTCGGACAGAGCTTCTACGAGCAGTACTTC
CDR3 protein: CASSKVGQSFYEQYF

J gene: TRBJ1-1
V gene: TRBV29-1
D gene: TRBD1
clone size: many
CDR3 DNA: TGCAGCGTTTGGGGGACAGGGTTCACTGAAGCTTTCTTT
CDR3 protein: CSVWGTGFTEAFF

J gene: TRBJ1-5
V gene: TRBV12-3/TRBV12-4
D gene: .
clone size: few
CDR3 DNA: TGTGCCAGCAGTTCATCTGGGAGTGGACAGCCCCAGCATTTT
CDR3 protein: CASSSSGSGQPQHF

J gene: TRBJ1-1
V gene: TRBV4-3
D gene: .
clone size: .
CDR3 DNA: TGCGCCAGCAGCCAAGATTCGCTTATAAGGGGTTGGGGCACTGAAGCTTTCTTT
CDR3 protein: CASSQDSLIRGWGTEAFF

J gene: TRBJ2-7
V gene: TRBV6-5
D gene: .
clone size: .
CDR3 DNA: TGTGCCAGCAGTTACTCCCAGGGGAGCGAGCAGTACTTC
CDR3 protein: CASSYSQGSEQYF

J gene: TRBJ2-7
V gene: TRBV27
D gene: TRBD2
clone size: .
CDR3 DNA: TGTGCCAGCAGTTTAAAAGGACTAGCACACTACGAGCAGTACTTC
CDR3 protein: CASSLKGLAHYEQYF

J gene: TRBJ1-4
V gene: TRBV5-6
D gene: .
clone size: .
CDR3 DNA: TGTGCCAGCAGCTTCACCGGGACGGGATGGGAAAAACTGTTTTTT
CDR3 protein: CASSFTGTGWEKLFF

J gene: TRBJ1-6
V gene: TRBV5-6
D gene: .
clone size: many
CDR3 DNA: TGTGCCAGCAGCTTCGGGCAGGCAAATTCACCCCTCCACTTT
CDR3 protein: CASSFGQANSPLHF

J gene: TRBJ1-1
V gene: TRBV6-6
D gene: .
clone size: many
CDR3 DNA: TGTGCCAGCAGTTACGTAGAAGAGGGGACTGAAGCTTTCTTT
CDR3 protein: CASSYVEEGTEAFF

J gene: TRBJ2-5
V gene: TRBV9
D gene: .
clone size: few
CDR3 DNA: TGTGCCAGCAGCGTAAGCCCCGGGCAGGGGTGGGAGACCCAGTACTTC
CDR3 protein: CASSVSPGQGWETQYF

J gene: TRBJ1-2
V gene: TRBV7-2
D gene: TRBD1
clone size: many
CDR3 DNA: TGTGCCAGCAGCTTAGCAAGGGGGCCTAACTATGGCTACACCTTC
CDR3 protein: CASSLARGPNYGYTF

J gene: TRBJ2-7
V gene: TRBV5-1
D gene: .
clone size: few
CDR3 DNA: TGCGCCAGCAGCCCGCTGGTGCGGGACGAGCAGTACTTC
CDR3 protein: CASSPLVRDEQYF

J gene: TRBJ2-3
V gene: TRBV9
D gene: .
clone size: many
CDR3 DNA: TGTGCCAGCAGCGTAGCTCAGGGGCCTAGCACAGATACGCAGTATTTT
CDR3 protein: CASSVAQGPSTDTQYF

J gene: TRBJ2-7
V gene: TRBV7-2
D gene: .
clone size: many
CDR3 DNA: TGTGCCAGCAGCCTCGAACGTCTTGGCCTCAGCTCCTACGAGCAGTACTTC
CDR3 protein: CASSLERLGLSSYEQYF

J gene: TRBJ2-3
V gene: TRBV9
D gene: .
clone size: .
CDR3 DNA: TGTGCCAGCAGCGTACAGGACAGTCCCACAGATACGCAGTATTTT
CDR3 protein: CASSVQDSPTDTQYF

J gene: TRBJ1-1
V gene: TRBV20-1
D gene: .
clone size: .
CDR3 DNA: TGCAGTGCTAGAGGGCCGAGCATGAACACTGAAGCTTTCTTT
CDR3 protein: CSARGPSMNTEAFF

J gene: TRBJ2-5
V gene: TRBV6-5
D gene: TRBD1
clone size: .
CDR3 DNA: TGTGCCAGCAGTTACCTACAGGGGGGCGAGACCCAGTACTTC
CDR3 protein: CASSYLQGGETQYF

J gene: TRBJ1-2
V gene: TRBV11-2
D gene: TRBD1
clone size: many
CDR3 DNA: TGTGCCAGCAGCCCATTTCCGACAGGGAACTATGGCTACACCTTC
CDR3 protein: CASSPFPTGNYGYTF

J gene: TRBJ1-1
V gene: TRBV6-6
D gene: .
clone size: .
CDR3 DNA: TGTGCCAGCACTGGGGGGCGCATCGGCACTGAAGCTTTCTTT
CDR3 protein: CASTGGRIGTEAFF

J gene: TRBJ2-1
V gene: TRBV9
D gene: .
clone size: .
CDR3 DNA: TGTGCCAGCAGCGGACTAGTGGGAGTAAGTGAGCAGTTCTTC
CDR3 protein: CASSGLVGVSEQFF

J gene: TRBJ2-7
V gene: TRBV10-3
D gene: .
clone size: many
CDR3 DNA: TGTGCCATCAGTGAGGGACAGCAAGGGGCATACGAGCAGTACTTC
CDR3 protein: CAISEGQQGAYEQYF

J gene: TRBJ1-3
V gene: TRBV4-1
D gene: .
clone size: few
CDR3 DNA: TGCGCCAGCAGCCAAGCGGGGGGGGGGCAGTCTGGAAACACCATATATTTT
CDR3 protein: CASSQAGGGQSGNTIYF

J gene: TRBJ1-1
V gene: TRBV6-5
D gene: .
clone size: many
CDR3 DNA: TGTGCCAGCAGTTACTCTGAAGGTTTGGTCACTGAAGCTTTCTTT
CDR3 protein: CASSYSEGLVTEAFF

J gene: TRBJ2-3
V gene: TRBV4-3
D gene: .
clone size: many
CDR3 DNA: TGCGCCAGCAGCCAAGACTCCGCGGGATCAGATACGCAGTATTTT
CDR3 protein: CASSQDSAGSDTQYF

J gene: TRBJ1-1
V gene: TRBV18
D gene: .
clone size: many
CDR3 DNA: TGTGCCAGCAGCCAGATGAACACTGAAGCTTTCTTT
CDR3 protein: CASSQMNTEAFF

J gene: TRBJ1-1
V gene: TRBV27
D gene: .
clone size: many
CDR3 DNA: TGTGCCAGCAGTTTAAAGCAAATAATGTACGACATGAACACTGAAGCTTTCTTT
CDR3 protein: CASSLKQIMYDMNTEAFF

J gene: TRBJ2-7
V gene: TRBV29-1
D gene: .
clone size: few
CDR3 DNA: TGCAGCGTTGAACTATCTGGGGCCTACGAGCAGTACTTC
CDR3 protein: CSVELSGAYEQYF

J gene: TRBJ2-3
V gene: TRBV19
D gene: TRBD1
clone size: .
CDR3 DNA: TGTGCCAGTAGTTCGTTGACAGGGGTCCCAGATACGCAGTATTTT
CDR3 protein: CASSSLTGVPDTQYF

J gene: TRBJ2-7
V gene: TRBV7-9
D gene: TRBD1
clone size: many
CDR3 DNA: TGTGCCAGCAGCCCCGAGGGACAGGACTACGAGCAGTACTTC
CDR3 protein: CASSPEGQDYEQYF

J gene: TRBJ2-1
V gene: TRBV6-2/TRBV6-3
D gene: .
clone size: many
CDR3 DNA: TGTGCCAGCGGACTTAGCGTCTCTGAGCAGTTCTTC
CDR3 protein: CASGLSVSEQFF

J gene: TRBJ2-1
V gene: TRBV4-1
D gene: .
clone size: many
CDR3 DNA: TGCGCCAGCAGCCAAGAACCCCAGGAGGTGGAGCAGTTCTTC
CDR3 protein: CASSQEPQEVEQFF

J gene: TRBJ2-7
V gene: TRBV9
D gene: TRBD1
clone size: .
CDR3 DNA: TGTGCCAGCAGCAACCGGGACAGTATGGACGAGCAGTACTTC
CDR3 protein: CASSNRDSMDEQYF

J gene: TRBJ2-5
V gene: TRBV14
D gene: TRBD2
clone size: few
CDR3 DNA: TGTGCCAGCAGCCAAGATCCACTAGCGTGGGAGACCCGGTACTTC
CDR3 protein: CASSQDPLAWETRYF

J gene: TRBJ2-3
V gene: TRBV2
D gene: .
clone size: many
CDR3 DNA: TGTGCCATCCGCGGGTGGCCTAGCACAGATACGCAGTATTTT
CDR3 protein: CAIRGWPSTDTQYF

J gene: TRBJ1-6
V gene: TRBV11-2
D gene: .
clone size: .
CDR3 DNA: TGTGCCAGCAGTACTTCAGTAGACTCCTATAATTCACCCCTCCACTTT
CDR3 protein: CASSTSVDSYNSPLHF

J gene: TRBJ2-1
V gene: TRBV11-3
D gene: TRBD2
clone size: few
CDR3 DNA: TGTGCCAGCAGCCCCTGGACTAGCGGGGGGTTTAATGAGCAGTTCTTC
CDR3 protein: CASSPWTSGGFNEQFF

J gene: TRBJ2-5
V gene: TRBV20-1
D gene: .
clone size: many
CDR3 DNA: TGCAGTGCTAGGCCCAAGGGAATGGGAGAGACCCAGTACTTC
CDR3 protein: CSARPKGMGETQYF

J gene: TRBJ2-4
V gene: TRBV5-6
D gene: TRBD2
clone size: many
CDR3 DNA: TGTGCCAGCAGCTTTGGGACTACTCGGGGGTACTTC
CDR3 protein: CASSFGTTRGYF

J gene: TRBJ2-5
V gene: TRBV7-9
D gene: TRBD1
clone size: .
CDR3 DNA: TGTGCCAGCAGCTCTGGACAGGGTAATCGGGAGACCCAGTACTTC
CDR3 protein: CASSSGQGNRETQYF

J gene: TRBJ2-1
V gene: TRBV28
D gene: TRBD2
clone size: few
CDR3 DNA: TGTGCCAGCAGTTTCCTTCCGACTAGCGCCGATTACAATGAGCAGTTCTTC
CDR3 protein: CASSFLPTSADYNEQFF

J gene: TRBJ1-1
V gene: TRBV12-3/TRBV12-4
D gene: .
clone size: many
CDR3 DNA: TGTGCCAGCAGTCTCGGGGATTTAGGGGTAACTGAAGCTTTCTTT
CDR3 protein: CASSLGDLGVTEAFF

J gene: TRBJ2-7
V gene: TRBV27
D gene: .
clone size: few
CDR3 DNA: TGTGCCAGCAGTTTGGAGGAGGGATCCACCTACGAGCAGTACTTC
CDR3 protein: CASSLEEGSTYEQYF